The T cell receptor (beta chain) described here comes from a study of blood T cell repertoires in COVID-19. Study-level background: Collection of acute and convalescent COVID-19 samples took place in the United States, Italy and Spain.

In the original analysis: Cell counts per sample came from amplifying reference gene primers. Produced via immunoSEQ multiplex PCR; TCRdb's table is partial and in-frame only. V and J calls and clone size are copied from that table; D and trimming were computed from the DNA. The table shows 120,000 to 150,000 clones, with approximately 80% occurring only once. The germline gives CDR1 SQVTM, CDR2 ANQGSEA. The CDR3 is 13 residues long. The sequence was collected from a woman in her 40s with active or convalescent COVID-19. The J gene is TRBJ1-2, the V gene TRBV29-1, with 7 bases aligning to TRBD1. The sample comprised peripheral blood. The CDR3 DNA is TGCAGTGGTTCCGTAACAGGGGCGCGGGGCTACACCTTC. This gives the protein CSGSVTGARGYTF.